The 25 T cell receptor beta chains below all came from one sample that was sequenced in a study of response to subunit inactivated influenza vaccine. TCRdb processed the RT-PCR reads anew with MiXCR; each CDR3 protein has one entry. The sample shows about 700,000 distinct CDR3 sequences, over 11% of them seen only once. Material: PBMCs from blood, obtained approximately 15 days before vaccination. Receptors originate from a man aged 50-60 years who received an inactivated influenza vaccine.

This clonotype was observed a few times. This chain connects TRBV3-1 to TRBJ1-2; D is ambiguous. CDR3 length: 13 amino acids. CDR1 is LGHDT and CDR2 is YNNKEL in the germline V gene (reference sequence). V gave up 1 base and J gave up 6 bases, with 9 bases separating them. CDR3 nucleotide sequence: TGTGCCAGCAGCCAAGTTGGATGGGATGGCTACACCTTC. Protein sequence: CASSQVGWDGYTF.

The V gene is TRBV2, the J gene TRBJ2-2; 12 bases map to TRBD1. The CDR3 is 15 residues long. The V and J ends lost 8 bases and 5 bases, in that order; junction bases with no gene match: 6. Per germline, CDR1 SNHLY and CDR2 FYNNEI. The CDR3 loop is CASVGTGGETGELFF. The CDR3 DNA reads TGTGCCAGCGTAGGGACAGGGGGCGAGACCGGGGAGCTGTTTTTT. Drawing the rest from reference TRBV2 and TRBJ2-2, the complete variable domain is EPEVTQTPSHQVTQMGQEVILRCVPISNHLYFYWYRQILGQKVEFLVSFYNNEISEKSEIFDDQFSVERPDGSNFTLKIRSTKLEDSAMYFCASVGTGGETGELFFGEGSRLTVL.

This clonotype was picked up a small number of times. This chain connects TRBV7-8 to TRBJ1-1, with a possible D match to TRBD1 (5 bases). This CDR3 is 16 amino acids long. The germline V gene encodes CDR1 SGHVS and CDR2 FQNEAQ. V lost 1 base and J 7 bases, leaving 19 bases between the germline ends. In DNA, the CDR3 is TGTGCCAGCAGCTTAGAATCCCCCAGGGAAGGCGGTGAAGCTTTCTTT. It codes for CASSLESPREGGEAFF.

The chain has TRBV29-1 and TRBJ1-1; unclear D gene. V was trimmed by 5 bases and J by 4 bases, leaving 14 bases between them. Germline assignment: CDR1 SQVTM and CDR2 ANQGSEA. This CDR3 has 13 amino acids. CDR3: CSVSDTPSTEAFF. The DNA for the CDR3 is TGCAGCGTTTCTGACACCCCCAGCACTGAAGCTTTCTTT.

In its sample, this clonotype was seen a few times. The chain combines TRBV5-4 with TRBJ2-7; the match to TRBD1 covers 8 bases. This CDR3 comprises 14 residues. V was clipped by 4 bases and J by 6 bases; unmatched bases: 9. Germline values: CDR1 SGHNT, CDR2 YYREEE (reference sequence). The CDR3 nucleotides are TGTGCCAGCAGCGTAGGACAGGGTAAGGGCGAGCAGTACTTC. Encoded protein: CASSVGQGKGEQYF.

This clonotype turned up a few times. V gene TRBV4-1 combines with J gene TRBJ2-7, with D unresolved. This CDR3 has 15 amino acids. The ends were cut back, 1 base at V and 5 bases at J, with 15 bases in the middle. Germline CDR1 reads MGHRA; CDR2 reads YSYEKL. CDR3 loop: CASSQGRFDHHEQYF. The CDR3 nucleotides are TGCGCCAGCAGCCAAGGGAGATTTGATCACCACGAGCAGTACTTC.

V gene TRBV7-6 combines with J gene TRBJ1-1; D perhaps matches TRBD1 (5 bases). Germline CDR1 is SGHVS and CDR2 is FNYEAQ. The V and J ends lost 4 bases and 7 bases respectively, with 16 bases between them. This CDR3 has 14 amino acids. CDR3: CASSSLGETGEAFF. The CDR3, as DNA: TGTGCCAGCAGCTCCTTGGGGGAGACGGGTGAAGCTTTCTTT.

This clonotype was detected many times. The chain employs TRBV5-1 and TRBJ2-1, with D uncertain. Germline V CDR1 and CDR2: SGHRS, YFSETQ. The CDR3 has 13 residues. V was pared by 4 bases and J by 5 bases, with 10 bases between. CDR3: CASSIGWHNEQFF. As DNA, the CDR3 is TGCGCCAGCAGCATTGGCTGGCACAATGAGCAGTTCTTC.

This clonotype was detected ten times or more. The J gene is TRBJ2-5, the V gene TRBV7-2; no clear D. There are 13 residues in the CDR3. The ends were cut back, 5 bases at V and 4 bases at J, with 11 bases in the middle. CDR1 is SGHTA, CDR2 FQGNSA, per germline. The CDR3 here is CASSIYRGETQYF. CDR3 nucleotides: TGTGCCAGCAGCATCTACAGAGGAGAGACCCAGTACTTC.

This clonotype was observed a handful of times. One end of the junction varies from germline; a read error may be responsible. CDR3 DNA sequence: TGTGCCAGCAGTTTAGGACAGAGGGAACAATTC. Translation: CASSLGQREQF. The gene calls are TRBV28 and TRBJ2-7; D is possibly TRBD1 (6 bases). Germline V gene lookup returns CDR1 MDHEN and CDR2 SYDVKM. This CDR3 is 11 amino acids long.

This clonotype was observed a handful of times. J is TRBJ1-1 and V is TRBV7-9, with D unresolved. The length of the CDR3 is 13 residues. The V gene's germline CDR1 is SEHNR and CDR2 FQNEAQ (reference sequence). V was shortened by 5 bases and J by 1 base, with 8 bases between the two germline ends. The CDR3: CASSAVGNTEAFF. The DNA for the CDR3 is TGTGCCAGCAGCGCGGTAGGGAACACTGAAGCTTTCTTT.

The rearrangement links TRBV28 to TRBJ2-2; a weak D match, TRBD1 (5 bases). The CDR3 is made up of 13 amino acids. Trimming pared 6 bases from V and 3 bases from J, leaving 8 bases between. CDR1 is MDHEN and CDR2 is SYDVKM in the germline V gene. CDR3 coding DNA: TGTGCCAGCAGGCCAGGGTACACCGGGGAGCTGTTTTTT. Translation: CASRPGYTGELFF.

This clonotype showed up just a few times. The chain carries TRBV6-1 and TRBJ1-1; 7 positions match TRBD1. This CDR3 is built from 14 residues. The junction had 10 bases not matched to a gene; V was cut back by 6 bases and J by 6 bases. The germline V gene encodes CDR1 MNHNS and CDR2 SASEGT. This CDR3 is CASRSQGPRAEAFF. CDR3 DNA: TGTGCCAGCAGATCACAGGGGCCGCGAGCTGAAGCTTTCTTT.

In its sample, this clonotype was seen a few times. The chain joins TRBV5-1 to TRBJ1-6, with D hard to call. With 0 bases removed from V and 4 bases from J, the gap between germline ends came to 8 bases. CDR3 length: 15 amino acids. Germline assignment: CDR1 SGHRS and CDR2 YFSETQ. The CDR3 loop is CASSLDGPYNSPLHF. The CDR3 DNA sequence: TGCGCCAGCAGCTTGGATGGGCCGTATAATTCACCCCTCCACTTT. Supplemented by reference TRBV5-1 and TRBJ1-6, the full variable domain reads KAGVTQTPRYLIKTRGQQVTLSCSPISGHRSVSWYQQTPGQGLQFLFEYFSETQRNKGNFPGRFSGRQFSNSRSEMNVSTLELGDSALYLCASSLDGPYNSPLHFGNGTRLTVT.

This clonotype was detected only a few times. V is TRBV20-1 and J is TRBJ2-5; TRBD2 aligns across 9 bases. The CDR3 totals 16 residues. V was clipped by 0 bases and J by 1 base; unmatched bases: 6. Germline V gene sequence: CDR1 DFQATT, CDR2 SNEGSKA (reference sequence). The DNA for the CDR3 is TGCAGTGCTAGAGATGGAGGGACTAGCCGCCAAGAGACCCAGTACTTC. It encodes CSARDGGTSRQETQYF.

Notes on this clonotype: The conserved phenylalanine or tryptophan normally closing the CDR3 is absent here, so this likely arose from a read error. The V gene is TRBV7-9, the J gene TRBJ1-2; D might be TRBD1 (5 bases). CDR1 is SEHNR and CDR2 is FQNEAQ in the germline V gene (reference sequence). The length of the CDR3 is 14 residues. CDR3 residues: CATSLSGTDYGYTL. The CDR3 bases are TGTGCCACCAGCTTATCAGGGACTGACTATGGCTACACCCTC.

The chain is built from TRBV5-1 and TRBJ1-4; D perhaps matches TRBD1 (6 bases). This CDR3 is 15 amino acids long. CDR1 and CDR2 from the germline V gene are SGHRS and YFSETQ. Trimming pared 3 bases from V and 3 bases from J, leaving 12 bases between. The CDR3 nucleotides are TGCGCCAGCAGCTCACCGGGACATTCTAATGAAAAACTGTTTTTT. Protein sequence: CASSSPGHSNEKLFF.

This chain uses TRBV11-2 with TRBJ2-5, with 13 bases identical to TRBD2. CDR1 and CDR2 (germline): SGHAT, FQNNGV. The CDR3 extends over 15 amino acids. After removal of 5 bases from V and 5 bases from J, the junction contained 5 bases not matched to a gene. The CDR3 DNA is TGTGCCAGCAGCGAGGGACTAGCGGGGTTTGAGACCCAGTACTTC. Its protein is CASSEGLAGFETQYF.

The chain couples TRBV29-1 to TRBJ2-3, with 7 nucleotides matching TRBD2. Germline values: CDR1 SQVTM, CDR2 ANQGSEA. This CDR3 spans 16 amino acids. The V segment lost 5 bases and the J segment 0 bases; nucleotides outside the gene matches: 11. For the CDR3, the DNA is TGCAGCGTTTTTACCGAACTAGCGCATAGCACAGATACGCAGTATTTT. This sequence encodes CSVFTELAHSTDTQYF.

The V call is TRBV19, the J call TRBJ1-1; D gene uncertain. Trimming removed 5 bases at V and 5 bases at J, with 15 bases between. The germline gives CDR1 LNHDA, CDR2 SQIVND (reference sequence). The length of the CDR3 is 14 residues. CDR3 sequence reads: CASSHREPLTEAFF. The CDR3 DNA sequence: TGTGCCAGTAGTCACCGCGAGCCTCTTACTGAAGCTTTCTTT.

CDR3 nucleotides: TGTGCCAGCAGCTTACCCCCTAGGGGGGGGCATCGTTCCTACAATGAGCAGTTCTTC. It specifies CASSLPPRGGHRSYNEQFF. V and J are TRBV11-1 and TRBJ2-1; weak D call: TRBD2 (7 bases). The CDR3 is 19 amino acids. V was clipped by 2 bases and J by 1 base, with 21 bases between them. Germline V gives CDR1 SGHAT, CDR2 FQDESV (reference sequence). The complete variable domain, with remaining parts taken from reference TRBV11-1 and TRBJ2-1, reads EAEVAQSPRYKITEKSQAVAFWCDPISGHATLYWYRQILGQGPELLVQFQDESVVDDSQLPKDRFSAERLKGVDSTLKIQPAELGDSAMYLCASSLPPRGGHRSYNEQFFGPGTRLTVL.

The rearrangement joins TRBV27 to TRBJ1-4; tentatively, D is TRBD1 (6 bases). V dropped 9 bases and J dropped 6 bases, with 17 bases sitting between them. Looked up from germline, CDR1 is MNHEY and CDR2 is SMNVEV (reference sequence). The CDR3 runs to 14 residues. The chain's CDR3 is CASRKDSAYEKLFF. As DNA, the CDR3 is TGTGCCAGTAGGAAGGACAGTGCCTATGAAAAACTGTTTTTT.

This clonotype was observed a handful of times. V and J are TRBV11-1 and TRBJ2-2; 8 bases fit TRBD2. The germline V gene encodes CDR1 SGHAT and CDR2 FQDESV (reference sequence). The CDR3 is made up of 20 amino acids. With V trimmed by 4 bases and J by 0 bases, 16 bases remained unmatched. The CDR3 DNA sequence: TGTGCCAGCAGCTCCTACCTGACTAGCGCCCACTTCGCGAACACCGGGGAGCTGTTTTTT. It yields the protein CASSSYLTSAHFANTGELFF.

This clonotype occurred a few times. As DNA, the CDR3 is TGTGCCAGCAGCCAAGGGACTAGCGGGAGGCTCGAGCAGTACTTC. This gives the protein CASSQGTSGRLEQYF. This chain joins TRBV4-2 and TRBJ2-7, with TRBD2 matching over 14 bases. The germline V gene has CDR1 LGHNA and CDR2 YNFKEQ. V gave up 1 base and J gave up 6 bases; unmatched junction bases: 2. The CDR3 covers 15 residues.

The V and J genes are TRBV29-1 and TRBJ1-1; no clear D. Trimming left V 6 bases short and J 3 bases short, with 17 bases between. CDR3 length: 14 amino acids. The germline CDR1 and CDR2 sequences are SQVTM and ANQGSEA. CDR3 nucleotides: TGCAGCGTCAGCGTTATGGGGATCGACACTGAAGCTTTCTTT. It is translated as CSVSVMGIDTEAFF.